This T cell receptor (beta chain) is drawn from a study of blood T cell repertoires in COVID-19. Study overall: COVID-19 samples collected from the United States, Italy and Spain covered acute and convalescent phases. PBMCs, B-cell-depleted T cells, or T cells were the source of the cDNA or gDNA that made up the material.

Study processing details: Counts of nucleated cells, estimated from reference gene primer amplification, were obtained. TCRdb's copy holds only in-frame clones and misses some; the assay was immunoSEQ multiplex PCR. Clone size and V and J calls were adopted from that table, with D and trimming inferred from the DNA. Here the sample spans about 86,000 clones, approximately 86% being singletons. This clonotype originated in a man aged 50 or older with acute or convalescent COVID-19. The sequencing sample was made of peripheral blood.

The CDR3 sequence: CASSLVGSGDYNEQFF. The CDR3 DNA sequence: TGTGCCAGCAGCTTAGTGGGTAGCGGGGACTACAATGAGCAGTTCTTC. V and J are TRBV7-9 and TRBJ2-1, with TRBD2 identical over 8 bases. The CDR3 spans 16 residues. The trim removed 1 base at V and 3 bases at J, leaving 5 bases unmatched. In germline, CDR1 is SEHNR, CDR2 FQNEAQ (reference sequence).